The T cell receptor beta chain described here comes from a study of memory CD4+ T cells and cytomegalovirus serostatus. Turning to the study itself: This sample comes from healthy Belgian adults, 9 CMV seropositive, 24 seronegative. Study-wide findings and caveats: Suggested: most of the CMV-linked TCR signature lies in CD4+ memory cells. CD4+ memory repertoires contained about two fifths of the 164 reported CMV TCRbeta sequences.

Profiling relied on immunoSEQ multiplex PCR, and the TCRdb table lists in-frame clones only, not all of them. This table holds around 60,000 clones, 82% found once. Regarding this clone: The antigen is unknown.

The sort gate was single viable CD3+CD4+CD8-CD45RO+ cells for memory CD4+ T cells. Donors' CMV status reflects serum IgG against pp150, pp28, p38, p52. The V gene's germline CDR1 is MGHDK and CDR2 SYGVNS. There are 16 residues in the CDR3. After removal of 4 bases from V and 4 bases from J, the junction contained 13 bases not matched to a gene. The source material was memory CD4+ T cells from blood. The receptor's source is an adult in good health and CMV-seronegative. Some clones in this sample may be carry-over from other donors' samples. V usage is TRBV25-1 and J usage is TRBJ2-7, with 7 bases that match TRBD2. The CDR3 loop is CASSGEASGSPYEQYF. In DNA, the CDR3 is TGTGCCAGCAGTGGCGAGGCTAGCGGTTCACCTTACGAGCAGTACTTC.